These 17 T cell receptor beta chains originate from one sample sequenced in a study of T cells in women clearing cervical HPV infection. Generated by immunoSEQ multiplex PCR, the TCRdb table keeps only in-frame clones and is missing some. This sample's table has about 21,000 clones. The sequenced sample was blood buffy coat. The receptor set was obtained from a woman between 18 and 75 years old with a cervical HPV16 infection that either progressed to CIN3+ or cleared (not recorded which).

A note on this clone: The CDR3 end lies 3 residues beyond the end of the read and is filled in from the germline J gene. The V gene is TRBV27, the J gene TRBJ1-4, with 7 bases fitting TRBD1. V shed 5 bases and J 6 bases; nucleotides not matched to a gene: 9. The CDR3 loop spans 15 amino acids. Germline CDR1 MNHEY, CDR2 SMNVEV (reference sequence). CDR3 loop: CASSPETGRDEKLFF. The sequenced part of the CDR3 DNA is TGTGCCAGCAGTCCCGAGACAGGGAGGGATGAAAAA.

In the case of this clone: The CDR3 end falls 3 residues outside the read, so it is completed with the germline J gene. The rearrangement links TRBV3-1 (or the pseudogene TRBV3-2) to TRBJ1-2, with D possibly TRBD1 on 5 matching bases. This CDR3 is 16 amino acids long. Trimming pared 0 bases from V and 4 bases from J, leaving 15 bases between. The germline V gene has CDR1 LGHDT and CDR2 YNNKEL (reference sequence). The DNA read from the CDR3 is TGTGCCAGCAGCCAAGATGCCTGGGGGGGGGTCTATGGC. Protein: CASSQDAWGGVYG. The entire CDR3 reads CASSQDAWGGVYGYTF.

Note on this clone: From the germline J gene comes the end of the CDR3, since the read stops 3 residues before it. The V call is TRBV13, the J call TRBJ2-5; 7 bases line up with TRBD2. This CDR3 is 14 amino acids long. Per the germline V gene, CDR1 is PRHDT and CDR2 is FYEKMQ (reference sequence). The V and J ends lost 5 bases and 5 bases, in that order; junction bases with no gene match: 8. The sequenced part of the CDR3 DNA is TGTGCCAGCAGCCAACGGACTAGAGGGGAGACC. Its translation: CASSQRTRGET. In full, the CDR3 reads CASSQRTRGETQYF. The whole variable domain, filled in from reference TRBV13 and TRBJ2-5, reads AAGVIQSPRHLIKEKRETATLKCYPIPRHDTVYWYQQGPGQDPQFLISFYEKMQSDKGSIPDRFSAQQFSDYHSELNMSSLELGDSALYFCASSQRTRGETQYFGPGTRLLVL.

With respect to this clone: Read data end 3 residues before the CDR3 end; the end is taken from the germline J gene. The chain has TRBV5-1 and TRBJ2-1; TRBD2 agrees at 10 bases. The CDR3 consists of 14 residues. The trim removed 2 bases at V and 7 bases at J, leaving 3 bases unmatched. The germline V gene has CDR1 SGHRS and CDR2 YFSETQ. The covered CDR3 bases are TGCGCCAGCAGCTTTGGTAGCGGGAGGAATGAG. It encodes CASSFGSGRNE. The complete CDR3 reads CASSFGSGRNEQFF.

For this clone: The CDR3 end falls 3 residues outside the read, so it is completed with the germline J gene. The chain combines TRBV6-4 with TRBJ1-3; no clear D gene. Per germline, CDR1 MRHNA and CDR2 SNTAGT. The CDR3 has 17 amino acids. The V end lost 0 bases, the J end lost 0 bases, and 12 bases lay between the germline ends. CDR3 bases read: TGTGCCAGCAGTGACTCGTACAGTCGAAACTCTGGAAACACC. It translates to CASSDSYSRNSGNT. The CDR3 reads in full as CASSDSYSRNSGNTIYF.

About this clone: Read data end 3 residues before the CDR3 end; the end is taken from the germline J gene. This sequence joins TRBV12-5 and TRBJ2-1; 7 nucleotides align to TRBD1. Germline assignment: CDR1 LGHNT and CDR2 FRNRAP. With 0 bases clipped from V and 4 bases from J, the junction kept 6 bases outside the gene matches. The CDR3 has 16 residues. The part of the CDR3 DNA that was read is TGTGCTAGTGGTTTGGTACCTGGGGACAGATACAATGAG. Its translation is CASGLVPGDRYNE. The full CDR3 is CASGLVPGDRYNEQFF.

As concerns this clone: The read is 3 residues too short to cover the CDR3 end, so that end is filled in from the germline J gene. The gene calls are TRBV2 and TRBJ1-4; no clear D gene. Germline CDR1 is SNHLY and CDR2 is FYNNEI. The V end lost 2 bases, the J end lost 7 bases, and 8 bases lay between the germline ends. The CDR3 consists of 13 residues. The covered CDR3 bases are TGTGCCAGCAGTGAACCGATAGTTGAAAAA. It specifies CASSEPIVEK. From start to end, the CDR3 is CASSEPIVEKLFF.

Remarks on this clone: Coverage ceases 3 residues before the CDR3 finishes, and the germline J gene fills in the end. The chain is built from TRBV20-1 and TRBJ1-2; D remains ambiguous. Germline values: CDR1 DFQATT, CDR2 SNEGSKA (reference sequence). The CDR3 covers 13 residues. The part of the CDR3 DNA that was read is TGCAGTGCTGCCCCAGGTCCCATTGCAGGC. Encoded protein: CSAAPGPIAG. The whole CDR3 region reads CSAAPGPIAGYTF.

Remarks on this clone: With the read ending 3 residues before the CDR3 end, the germline J gene is used to fill in that end. The gene calls are TRBV12-3 or TRBV12-4 and TRBJ2-7; the match to TRBD2 covers 9 bases. V lost 5 bases, J lost 5 bases, and 4 bases stayed unmatched. This CDR3 spans 13 amino acids. CDR3 DNA, as far as it was read: TGTGCCAGCAGTGCTAGCGGGAAAAACGAG. The encoded protein is CASSASGKNE. Given in full, the CDR3 is CASSASGKNEQYF.

In regard to this clone: The read is 3 residues too short to cover the CDR3 end, so that end is filled in from the germline J gene. The V and J genes are TRBV5-4 and TRBJ1-1; 7 bases align to TRBD1. J gave up 0 bases and V 0 bases, and 5 bases lay outside the gene matches. Germline lookup yields CDR1 SGHNT and CDR2 YYREEE (reference sequence). The CDR3 is 16 amino acids. CDR3 DNA (partial): TGTGCCAGCAGCTTGGGGACAGGAGGGGTGAACACTGAA. This codes for CASSLGTGGVNTE. The CDR3 in its entirety is CASSLGTGGVNTEAFF.

Regarding this clone: Sequencing ends 3 residues short of the CDR3 end; the germline J gene provides the rest. The chain employs TRBV5-1 and TRBJ2-3; TRBD1 matches 10 bases. Germline CDR1 SGHRS, CDR2 YFSETQ. This CDR3 is built from 19 residues. V shed 0 bases and J 1 base; nucleotides not matched to a gene: 11. Here the CDR3 reads CASSLARDRGVLGTDTQYF. The part of the CDR3 DNA that was read is TGCGCCAGCAGCTTGGCCCGGGACAGGGGAGTTTTGGGCACAGATACG.

In the case of this clone: The read falls 3 residues short of the CDR3 end, and the missing part is taken from the germline J gene. This sequence joins TRBV5-1 and TRBJ2-1, with D perhaps being TRBD1 or TRBD2 (7 bases each). Trimming removed 4 bases at V and 9 bases at J, with 17 bases between. Germline CDR1 SGHRS, CDR2 YFSETQ. The length of the CDR3 is 14 residues. CDR3 sequence reads: CASSETTGRGEQFF. The sequenced part of the CDR3 DNA is TGCGCCAGCAGCGAAACGACAGGGAGGGGTGAG.

With regard to this clone: The read falls 3 residues short of the CDR3 end, and the missing part is taken from the germline J gene. The gene calls are TRBV19 and TRBJ1-1, with D hard to call. The CDR3 has 13 residues. Germline V CDR1 and CDR2: LNHDA, SQIVND (reference sequence). Trimming took 10 bases from V and 3 from J, leaving 15 bases between them. The CDR3 DNA, read in part, is TGTGCCATTAAACCGTCGGTTGACACTGAA. Translating gives CAIKPSVDTE. The complete CDR3 sequence is CAIKPSVDTEAFF.

Details on this clone: The missing CDR3 end, 3 residues past where the read stops, is filled in from the germline J gene. The chain combines TRBV30 with TRBJ1-1, with 8 bases lining up with TRBD1. CDR1 and CDR2 (germline): GTSNPN, SVGIG (reference sequence). The CDR3 loop spans 13 amino acids. CDR3 loop: CAWYKTRTGHAFF. The sequenced CDR3 bases are TGTGCCTGGTATAAGACTAGGACAGGGCAT.

In regard to this clone: The read terminates 3 residues before the CDR3 end, so the remaining end is supplied by the germline J gene. The chain carries TRBV7-8 and TRBJ2-2, with TRBD1 matching over 7 bases. Germline-derived CDR1 and CDR2 are SGHVS and FQNEAQ. This CDR3 contains 14 residues. V dropped 6 bases and J dropped 5; count of bases not matched to a gene: 6. The covered CDR3 bases are TGTGCCAGCAGGGGACAGATAGGAACCGGGGAG. It yields the protein CASRGQIGTGE. The entire CDR3 protein reads CASRGQIGTGELFF. The entire variable domain, with the rest obtained from reference TRBV7-8 and TRBJ2-2, is as follows: GAGVSQSPRYKVAKRGQDVALRCDPISGHVSLFWYQQALGQGPEFLTYFQNEAQLDKSGLPSDRFFAERPEGSVSTLKIQRTQQEDSAVYLCASRGQIGTGELFFGEGSRLTVL.

Measured by frequency, this clone is medium-sized. The CDR3 is cut off 3 residues early in the read; its end comes from the germline J gene. The chain has TRBV5-6 and TRBJ2-3, with 8 bases aligning to TRBD2. The trim removed 6 bases at V and 1 base at J, leaving 7 bases unmatched. Germline V gene data show CDR1 as SGHDT and CDR2 as YYEEEE. The CDR3 extends over 15 amino acids. The sequenced part of the CDR3 DNA is TGTGCCAGCACCCTAGGACTAGCCGGCACAGATACG. Protein sequence: CASTLGLAGTDT. The whole CDR3 protein reads CASTLGLAGTDTQYF.

Comment on this clone: With the read ending 3 residues before the CDR3 end, the germline J gene is used to fill in that end. The V call is TRBV29-1, the J call TRBJ2-5, with 9 bases fitting TRBD2. J lost 4 bases, V lost 5 bases, and 23 bases had no gene match. The germline gives CDR1 SQVTM, CDR2 ANQGSEA. The CDR3 extends over 19 amino acids. The CDR3 loop reads CSVLLSPEVGGRDLETQYF. CDR3 DNA, as far as it was read: TGCAGCGTTCTCCTCTCCCCGGAGGTGGGCGGGAGGGACTTAGAGACC.